These T cell receptor beta chains were read from a single sample in a study of identical twins. MiXCR, applied by TCRdb to the 5' RACE reads, yields one record per CDR3 protein. The sample gives approximately 1.8 million distinct CDR3 sequences, under 35% of which show up once; about 0.25% is in the top ten. Sequencing was done on a sample of cord blood. These receptors all stem from a newborn girl in good health. Each CDR3 is given with its conserved first and last residue. Each record gives: D gene, clone size, J gene, V gene, CDR3 protein, CDR3 DNA. D genes are given only for firm matches. Size values are once, few and many counts, or a class for expanded clones, and some rows have none.

d_call: TRBD2; clone_size: NA; j_call: TRBJ2-7; v_call: TRBV15; cdr3_aa: CATSRETGLAAYEQYF; cdr3_nt: TGTGCCACCAGCAGAGAGACAGGACTAGCCGCCTACGAGCAGTACTTC
d_call: NA; clone_size: few; j_call: TRBJ2-2; v_call: TRBV7-9; cdr3_aa: CASSLWEANTGELFF; cdr3_nt: TGTGCCAGCAGCTTATGGGAGGCGAACACCGGGGAGCTGTTTTTT
d_call: TRBD2; clone_size: few; j_call: TRBJ2-5; v_call: TRBV10-3; cdr3_aa: CAISGASGYQETQYF; cdr3_nt: TGTGCCATCAGTGGGGCTAGCGGGTACCAAGAGACCCAGTACTTC
d_call: NA; clone_size: few; j_call: TRBJ2-7; v_call: TRBV28; cdr3_aa: CASTAGGVSSYEQYF; cdr3_nt: TGTGCCAGCACTGCCGGCGGTGTTAGCTCCTACGAGCAGTACTTC
d_call: TRBD1; clone_size: NA; j_call: TRBJ2-3; v_call: TRBV4-1; cdr3_aa: CASSPGQGLPTDTQYF; cdr3_nt: TGCGCCAGCAGCCCGGGACAGGGTCTCCCCACAGATACGCAGTATTTT
d_call: NA; clone_size: NA; j_call: TRBJ2-3; v_call: TRBV9; cdr3_aa: CASSVYGGGDTQYF; cdr3_nt: TGTGCCAGCAGCGTTTACGGGGGAGGAGATACGCAGTATTTT
d_call: NA; clone_size: few; j_call: TRBJ1-2; v_call: TRBV20-1; cdr3_aa: CSATRQDYGYTF; cdr3_nt: TGCAGTGCCACACGCCAGGACTATGGCTACACCTTC
d_call: NA; clone_size: few; j_call: TRBJ2-7; v_call: TRBV3-1; cdr3_aa: CASTNTAGGREQYF; cdr3_nt: TGTGCCAGCACCAACACTGCAGGAGGGCGCGAGCAGTACTTC
d_call: TRBD2; clone_size: NA; j_call: TRBJ2-7; v_call: TRBV20-1; cdr3_aa: CSARYSREGYEQYF; cdr3_nt: TGCAGTGCTAGATATTCGCGGGAGGGCTACGAGCAGTACTTC
d_call: NA; clone_size: many; j_call: TRBJ2-7; v_call: TRBV2; cdr3_aa: CASRRLVSYEQYF; cdr3_nt: TGTGCCAGCAGACGACTAGTATCCTACGAGCAGTACTTC
d_call: NA; clone_size: NA; j_call: TRBJ2-3; v_call: TRBV6-6; cdr3_aa: CASISGRRTDTQYF; cdr3_nt: TGTGCCAGCATCTCGGGACGCCGCACAGATACGCAGTATTTT
d_call: NA; clone_size: few; j_call: TRBJ1-5; v_call: TRBV27; cdr3_aa: CASSLRPDPRQVQPQHF; cdr3_nt: TGTGCCAGCAGTTTAAGACCAGACCCGCGACAGGTTCAGCCCCAGCATTTT
d_call: NA; clone_size: few; j_call: TRBJ1-4; v_call: TRBV10-3; cdr3_aa: CAISETGNNEKLFF; cdr3_nt: TGTGCCATCAGTGAAACAGGGAATAATGAAAAACTGTTTTTT
d_call: TRBD1; clone_size: few; j_call: TRBJ1-1; v_call: TRBV27; cdr3_aa: CASIQQGANTEAFF; cdr3_nt: TGTGCCAGCATACAACAGGGGGCTAACACTGAAGCTTTCTTT
d_call: NA; clone_size: NA; j_call: TRBJ1-2; v_call: TRBV5-1; cdr3_aa: CASSPSSGGGYTF; cdr3_nt: TGCGCCAGCAGCCCCTCCTCAGGTGGCGGCTACACCTTC
d_call: NA; clone_size: once; j_call: TRBJ2-5; v_call: TRBV15; cdr3_aa: CATSRDQEETQYF; cdr3_nt: TGTGCCACCAGCAGAGATCAAGAGGAGACCCAGTACTTC
d_call: NA; clone_size: NA; j_call: TRBJ2-1; v_call: TRBV28; cdr3_aa: CASSFMWLVPFRDTRPYNEQFF; cdr3_nt: TGTGCCAGCAGTTTTATGTGGCTGGTCCCATTCCGGGACACCCGACCCTACAATGAGCAGTTCTTC
d_call: TRBD2; clone_size: few; j_call: TRBJ2-3; v_call: TRBV27; cdr3_aa: CASSSRQGLLAGGRTDTQYF; cdr3_nt: TGTGCCAGCAGTTCTCGCCAGGGCCTTTTAGCGGGGGGGAGGACAGATACGCAGTATTTT